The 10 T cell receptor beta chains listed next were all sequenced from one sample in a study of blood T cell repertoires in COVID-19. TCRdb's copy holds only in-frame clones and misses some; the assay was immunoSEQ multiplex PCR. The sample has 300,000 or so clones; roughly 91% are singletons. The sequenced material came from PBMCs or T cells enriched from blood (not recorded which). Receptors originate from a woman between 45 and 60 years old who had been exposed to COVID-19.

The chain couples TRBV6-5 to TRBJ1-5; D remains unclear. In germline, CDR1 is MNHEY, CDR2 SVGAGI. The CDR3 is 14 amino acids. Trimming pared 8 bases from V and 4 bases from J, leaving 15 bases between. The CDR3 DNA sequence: TGTGCCAGCTCGCGGGGAAGCCCTAATCAGCCCCAGCATTTT. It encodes CASSRGSPNQPQHF.

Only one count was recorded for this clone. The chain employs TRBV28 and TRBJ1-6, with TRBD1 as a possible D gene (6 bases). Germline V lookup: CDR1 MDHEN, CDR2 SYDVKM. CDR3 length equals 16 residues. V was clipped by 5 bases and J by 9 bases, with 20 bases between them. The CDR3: CASSTRSGQSPSPLHF. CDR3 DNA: TGTGCCAGCAGTACTCGATCCGGACAGAGCCCTTCACCCCTCCACTTT.

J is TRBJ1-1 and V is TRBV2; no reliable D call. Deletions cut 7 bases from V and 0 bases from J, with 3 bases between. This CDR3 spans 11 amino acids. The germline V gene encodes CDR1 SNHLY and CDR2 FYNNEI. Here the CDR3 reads CASIMNTEAFF. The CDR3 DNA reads TGTGCCAGCATCATGAACACTGAAGCTTTCTTT.

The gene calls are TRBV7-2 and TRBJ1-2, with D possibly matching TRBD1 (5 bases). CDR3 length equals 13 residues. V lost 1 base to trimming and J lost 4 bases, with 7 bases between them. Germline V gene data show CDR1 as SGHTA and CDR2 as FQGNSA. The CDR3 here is CASSLGQRYGYTF. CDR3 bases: TGTGCCAGCAGCTTAGGACAGCGCTATGGCTACACCTTC.

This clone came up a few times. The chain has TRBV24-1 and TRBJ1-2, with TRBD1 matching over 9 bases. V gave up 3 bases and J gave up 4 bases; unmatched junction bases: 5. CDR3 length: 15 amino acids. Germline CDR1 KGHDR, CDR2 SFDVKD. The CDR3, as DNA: TGTGCCACCAGTGATCCCGGGACAGGGTTCTATGGCTACACCTTC. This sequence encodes CATSDPGTGFYGYTF.

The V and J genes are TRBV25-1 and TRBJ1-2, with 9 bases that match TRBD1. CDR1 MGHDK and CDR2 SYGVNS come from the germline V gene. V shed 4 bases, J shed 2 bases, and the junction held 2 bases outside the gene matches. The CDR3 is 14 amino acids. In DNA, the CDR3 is TGTGCCAGCAGTGCAGGGACAGGGAACTATGGCTACACCTTC. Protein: CASSAGTGNYGYTF.

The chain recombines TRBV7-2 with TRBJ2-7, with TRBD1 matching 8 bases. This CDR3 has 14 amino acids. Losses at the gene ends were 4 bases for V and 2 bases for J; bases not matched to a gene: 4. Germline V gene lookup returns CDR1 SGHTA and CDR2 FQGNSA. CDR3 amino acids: CASSSRGRPYEQYF. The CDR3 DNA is TGTGCCAGCAGCTCCAGGGGGCGCCCCTACGAGCAGTACTTC.

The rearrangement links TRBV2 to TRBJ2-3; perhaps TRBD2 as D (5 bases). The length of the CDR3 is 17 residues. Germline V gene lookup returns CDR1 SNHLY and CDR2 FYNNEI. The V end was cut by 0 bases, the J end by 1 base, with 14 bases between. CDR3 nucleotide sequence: TGTGCCAGCAGTGAAGCGCGGTCTGGGCGGGGCACAGATACGCAGTATTTT. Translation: CASSEARSGRGTDTQYF. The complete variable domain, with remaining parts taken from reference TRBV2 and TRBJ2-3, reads EPEVTQTPSHQVTQMGQEVILRCVPISNHLYFYWYRQILGQKVEFLVSFYNNEISEKSEIFDDQFSVERPDGSNFTLKIRSTKLEDSAMYFCASSEARSGRGTDTQYFGPGTRLTVL.

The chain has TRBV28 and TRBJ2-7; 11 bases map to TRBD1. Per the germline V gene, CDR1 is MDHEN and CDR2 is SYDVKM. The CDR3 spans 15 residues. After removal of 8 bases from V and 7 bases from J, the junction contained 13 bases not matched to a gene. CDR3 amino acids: CASFSGGTGGGEQYF. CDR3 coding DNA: TGTGCCAGCTTCTCGGGAGGGACAGGGGGAGGAGAGCAGTACTTC. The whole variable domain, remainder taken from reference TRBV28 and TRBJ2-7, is DVKVTQSSRYLVKRTGEKVFLECVQDMDHENMFWYRQDPGLGLRLIYFSYDVKMKEKGDIPEGYSVSREKKERFSLILESASTNQTSMYLCASFSGGTGGGEQYFGPGTRLTVT.

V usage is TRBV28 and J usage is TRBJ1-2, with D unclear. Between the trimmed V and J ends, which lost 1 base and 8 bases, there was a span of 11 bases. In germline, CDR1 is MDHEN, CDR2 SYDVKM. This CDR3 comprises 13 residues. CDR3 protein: CASSLLIPSGYTF. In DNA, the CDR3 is TGTGCCAGCAGTTTATTAATTCCGAGCGGCTACACCTTC.